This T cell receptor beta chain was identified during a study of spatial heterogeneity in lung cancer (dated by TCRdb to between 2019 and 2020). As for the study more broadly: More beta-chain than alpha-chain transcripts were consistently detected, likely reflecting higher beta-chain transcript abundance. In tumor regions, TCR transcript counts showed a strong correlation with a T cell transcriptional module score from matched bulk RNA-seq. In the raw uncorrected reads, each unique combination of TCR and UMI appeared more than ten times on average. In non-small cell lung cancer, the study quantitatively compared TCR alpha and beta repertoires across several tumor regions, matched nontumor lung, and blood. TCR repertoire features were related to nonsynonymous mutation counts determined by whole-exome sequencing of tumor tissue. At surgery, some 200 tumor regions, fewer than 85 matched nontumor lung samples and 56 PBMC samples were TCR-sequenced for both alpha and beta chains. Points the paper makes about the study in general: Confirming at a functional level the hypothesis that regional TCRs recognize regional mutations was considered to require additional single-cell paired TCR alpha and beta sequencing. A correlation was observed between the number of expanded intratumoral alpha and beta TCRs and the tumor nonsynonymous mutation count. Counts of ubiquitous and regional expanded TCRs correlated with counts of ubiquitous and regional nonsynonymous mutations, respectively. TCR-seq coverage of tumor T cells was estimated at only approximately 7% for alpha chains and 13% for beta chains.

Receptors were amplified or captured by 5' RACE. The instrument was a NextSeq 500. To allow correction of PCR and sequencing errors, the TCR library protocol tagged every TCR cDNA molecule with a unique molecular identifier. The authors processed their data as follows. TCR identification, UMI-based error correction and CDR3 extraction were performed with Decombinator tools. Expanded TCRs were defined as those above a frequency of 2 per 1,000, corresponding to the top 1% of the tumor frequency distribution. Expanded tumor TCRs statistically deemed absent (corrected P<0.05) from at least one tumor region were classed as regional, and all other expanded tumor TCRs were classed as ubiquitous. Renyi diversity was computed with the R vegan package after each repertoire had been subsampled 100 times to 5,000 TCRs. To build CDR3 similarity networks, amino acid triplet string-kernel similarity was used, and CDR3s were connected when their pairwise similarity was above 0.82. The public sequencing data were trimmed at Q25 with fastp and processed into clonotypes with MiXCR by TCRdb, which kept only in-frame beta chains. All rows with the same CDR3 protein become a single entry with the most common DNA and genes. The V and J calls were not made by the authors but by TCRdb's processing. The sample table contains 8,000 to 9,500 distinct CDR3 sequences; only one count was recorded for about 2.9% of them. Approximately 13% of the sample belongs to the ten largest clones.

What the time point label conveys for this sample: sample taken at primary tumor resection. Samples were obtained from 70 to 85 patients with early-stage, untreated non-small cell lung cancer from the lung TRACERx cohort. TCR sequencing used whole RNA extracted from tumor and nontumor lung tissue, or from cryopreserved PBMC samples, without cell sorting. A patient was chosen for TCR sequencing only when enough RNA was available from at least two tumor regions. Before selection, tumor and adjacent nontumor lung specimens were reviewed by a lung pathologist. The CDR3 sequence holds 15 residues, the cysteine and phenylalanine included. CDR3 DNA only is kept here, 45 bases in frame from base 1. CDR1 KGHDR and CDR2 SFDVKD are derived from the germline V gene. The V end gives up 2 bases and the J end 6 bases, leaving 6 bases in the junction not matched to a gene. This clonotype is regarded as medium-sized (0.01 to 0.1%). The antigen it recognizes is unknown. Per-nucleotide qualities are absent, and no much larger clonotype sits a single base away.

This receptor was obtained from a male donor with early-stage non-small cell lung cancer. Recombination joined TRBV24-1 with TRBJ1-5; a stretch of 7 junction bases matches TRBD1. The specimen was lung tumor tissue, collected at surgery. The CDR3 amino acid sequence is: CATSDSSGDSQPQHF. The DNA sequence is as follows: TGTGCCACCAGTGATTCCTCCGGGGACAGTCAGCCCCAGCATTTT.